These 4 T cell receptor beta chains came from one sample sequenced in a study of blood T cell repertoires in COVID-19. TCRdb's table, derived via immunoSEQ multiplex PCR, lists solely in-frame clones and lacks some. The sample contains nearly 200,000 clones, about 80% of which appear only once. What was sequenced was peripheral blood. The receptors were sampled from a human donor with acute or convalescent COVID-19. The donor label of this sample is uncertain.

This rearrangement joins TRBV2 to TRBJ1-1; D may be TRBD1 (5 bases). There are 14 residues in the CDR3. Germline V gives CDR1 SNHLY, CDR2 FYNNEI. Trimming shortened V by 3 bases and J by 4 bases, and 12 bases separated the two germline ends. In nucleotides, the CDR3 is TGTGCCAGCAGTGATTCAGGGATTCGCACTGAAGCTTTCTTT. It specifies CASSDSGIRTEAFF.

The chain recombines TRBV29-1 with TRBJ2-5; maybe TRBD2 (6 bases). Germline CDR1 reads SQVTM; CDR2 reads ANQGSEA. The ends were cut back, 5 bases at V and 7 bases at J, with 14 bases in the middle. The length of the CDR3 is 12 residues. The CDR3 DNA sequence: TGCAGCGTTTTCCGGGAGTCGGGGACCCAGTACTTC. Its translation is CSVFRESGTQYF.

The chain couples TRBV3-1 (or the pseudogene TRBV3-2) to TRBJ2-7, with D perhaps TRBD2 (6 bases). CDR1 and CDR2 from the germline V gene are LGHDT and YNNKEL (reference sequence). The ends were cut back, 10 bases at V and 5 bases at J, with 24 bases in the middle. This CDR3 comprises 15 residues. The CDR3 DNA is TGTGCCACCAAACTAGCCCCGGCACAAATGAACGAGCAGTACTTC. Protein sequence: CATKLAPAQMNEQYF.

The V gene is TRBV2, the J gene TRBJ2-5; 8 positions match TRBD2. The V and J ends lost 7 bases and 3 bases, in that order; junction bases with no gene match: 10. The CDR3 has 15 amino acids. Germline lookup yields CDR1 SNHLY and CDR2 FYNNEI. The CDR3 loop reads CASIPRGGREETQYF. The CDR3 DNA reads TGTGCCAGCATCCCCCGGGGGGGGCGAGAAGAGACCCAGTACTTC.